Listed here is a single TCR beta chain. No antigen is known for it. V gave up 2 bases and J gave up 12 bases; unmatched junction bases: 8. CDR3 length: 13 residues. The germline V gene has CDR1 SGHNT and CDR2 YYREEE (reference sequence). The PCR used 60 Vbeta and 13 Jbeta primers. Sequencing used immunoSEQ multiplex PCR; TCRdb keeps in-frame clones, though not all of them. The data show under 300,000 clones, about 75% seen once. This entry comes from a study of cytomegalovirus exposure and HLA in healthy donors. Whole-study results and caveats: Investigators reported 150 to 200 TCR beta chains as tied to cytomegalovirus.

This TCR was sampled from a female donor in good health and CMV-seronegative. The material sequenced was PBMCs. This rearrangement joins TRBV5-4 to TRBJ2-1; 7 bases fit TRBD2. CDR3 sequence (DNA): TGTGCCAGCAGCTTTGAGGGAGGGGCGGGGCAGTTCTTC. Amino acids: CASSFEGGAGQFF.